The entry that follows covers one T cell receptor beta chain sequence. The target antigen is unknown. V was clipped by 11 bases and J by 2 bases, with 12 bases between them. Looked up from germline, CDR1 is LNHDA and CDR2 is SQIVND (reference sequence). This CDR3 has 13 amino acids. These data originate in a study of shared clonotypes between healthy human individuals. Study-wide results and limits: Though the depth was large, rarefaction showed that sorted-subset sequencing was incomplete.

Libraries were prepared by immunoSEQ multiplex PCR; TCRdb keeps only in-frame clonotypes and omits some of them. The profile shows about 1.5 million clones, approximately 98% of them singletons. Subsets obtained from CD4+ cells comprised CD45RA+ naive and CD45RA-negative memory cells. V is TRBV19 and J is TRBJ2-2; maybe TRBD1 (6 bases). The sequenced material came from naive CD4+ T cells sorted from blood. Subset reported: CD45RA+ positively selected. This clonotype was obtained from a man aged 30 to 39 in good health. This CDR3 reads CAGDRFNTGELFF. The DNA for the CDR3 is TGTGCCGGCGACAGGTTTAACACCGGGGAGCTGTTTTTT.